These 22 T cell receptor beta chains were sequenced from one sample in a study of memory CD4+ T cells and cytomegalovirus serostatus. Single viable CD3+CD4+CD8-CD45RO+ cells were sorted as the memory CD4+ T cells. Data came from immunoSEQ multiplex PCR; TCRdb stores just in-frame clones and leaves some out. The data contain roughly 54,000 clones, around 77% of them singletons. Sequenced material: memory CD4+ T cells from blood. The receptors were gathered from an adult in good health and CMV-seronegative.

The rearrangement links TRBV21-1 to TRBJ2-7; TRBD1, the table's D call, lacks a check against the DNA. TRBV21-1 is noted as a pseudogene. CDR3 length: 17 amino acids. CDR3 in amino acids: CASSQKNRDKRSYEQYF. The CDR3 DNA reads as TGTGCCAGCAGCCAAAAAAACCGGGACAAACGCTCCTACGAGCAGTACTTC.

The chain employs TRBV11-2 and TRBJ2-2, with D possibly TRBD2 on 5 matching bases. V lost 5 bases and J 6 bases, leaving 16 bases between the germline ends. The CDR3 runs 15 residues. Germline CDR1 reads SGHAT; CDR2 reads FQNNGV. This CDR3 reads CASSLLATPAGELFF. In DNA, the CDR3 is TGTGCCAGCAGCCTGCTAGCCACCCCAGCCGGGGAGCTGTTTTTT.

This sequence joins TRBV7-9 and TRBJ2-3; unclear D gene. The germline V and J ends were trimmed by 4 bases and 2 bases, with 4 bases remaining between them. Germline CDR1 is SEHNR and CDR2 is FQNEAQ (reference sequence). The CDR3 spans 12 residues. CDR3 DNA: TGTGCCAGCAGCTCGATCACAGATACGCAGTATTTT. Protein product: CASSSITDTQYF.

The V and J genes are TRBV20-1 and TRBJ1-2; D not certain. V dropped 0 bases and J dropped 5 bases, with 4 bases sitting between them. Germline V lookup: CDR1 DFQATT, CDR2 SNEGSKA (reference sequence). This CDR3 region has 11 residues. Here the CDR3 reads CSAREGYGYTF. The CDR3 DNA follows: TGCAGTGCTAGAGAGGGGTATGGCTACACCTTC.

The chain combines TRBV9 with TRBJ2-1, with TRBD1 as a possible D gene (5 bases). Trimming pared 3 bases from V and 4 bases from J, leaving 11 bases between. Germline values: CDR1 SGDLS, CDR2 YYNGEE. The CDR3 covers 14 residues. CDR3 loop: CASSEGIRYNEQFF. In DNA, the CDR3 is TGTGCCAGCAGCGAGGGGATTAGGTACAATGAGCAGTTCTTC. Full variable domain (missing parts from reference TRBV9 and TRBJ2-1): DSGVTQTPKHLITATGQRVTLRCSPRSGDLSVYWYQQSLDQGLQFLIQYYNGEERAKGNILERFSAQQFPDLHSELNLSSLELGDSALYFCASSEGIRYNEQFFGPGTRLTVL.

The chain is built from TRBV11-2 and TRBJ2-1; 9 nucleotides align to TRBD1. From germline, CDR1 is SGHAT and CDR2 FQNNGV. V was pared by 6 bases and J by 7 bases, with 13 bases of the junction left unmatched. This CDR3 has 16 residues. The DNA of the CDR3 is TGTGCCAGCAGGCGAAGTTGGGACAGGGTGCAAAATGAGCAGTTCTTC. Protein: CASRRSWDRVQNEQFF.

This rearrangement joins TRBV6-5 to TRBJ1-2; TRBD1 might be the D (6 bases). Germline-derived CDR1 and CDR2 are MNHEY and SVGAGI. Trimming shortened V by 8 bases and J by 3 bases, and 16 bases separated the two germline ends. This CDR3 region has 14 residues. The CDR3 loop is CASRLGEGDYGYTF. The DNA for the CDR3 is TGTGCCAGCCGTTTGGGGGAGGGGGACTATGGCTACACCTTC.

This rearrangement joins TRBV5-1 to TRBJ1-1; TRBD1 might be the D (5 bases). The V and J ends lost 4 bases and 5 bases respectively, with 9 bases between them. Germline CDR1 reads SGHRS; CDR2 reads YFSETQ. The CDR3 length is 12 residues. CDR3 sequence: CASSVEGTEAFF. The CDR3 DNA reads TGCGCCAGCAGCGTCGAGGGGACTGAAGCTTTCTTT.

The V gene is TRBV4-1, the J gene TRBJ1-1; D unresolved. This CDR3 is built from 13 residues. V was clipped by 0 bases and J by 7 bases, with 9 bases between them. Germline assignment: CDR1 MGHRA and CDR2 YSYEKL. The CDR3 coding sequence is TGCGCCAGCAGCCAAGAGCAGCGGAGTGAAGCTTTCTTT. Translation: CASSQEQRSEAFF.

This chain uses TRBV5-1 with TRBJ2-7, with D unresolved. V was trimmed by 1 base and J by 5 bases, leaving 7 bases between them. The CDR3 sequence is 12 residues long. Germline V gives CDR1 SGHRS, CDR2 YFSETQ. This CDR3 reads CASSLMKDEQYF. DNA of the CDR3: TGCGCCAGCAGCTTGATGAAAGACGAGCAGTACTTC.

Notes on this clone: One end of the junction varies from germline; a read error may be responsible. V usage is TRBV4-1 and J usage is TRBJ2-2; D unresolved. This CDR3 region has 16 residues. Germline loops: CDR1 MGHRA, CDR2 YSYEKL. For the CDR3, the DNA is TGCGCCAGCGGCCAACTTTTAAGAGCGAACACCGGGGAGCTGTTTTTT. It translates to CASGQLLRANTGELFF.

J is TRBJ2-6 and V is TRBV19; possible D gene TRBD2, 7 bases. The length of the CDR3 is 16 residues. Germline CDR1 and CDR2: LNHDA and SQIVND (reference sequence). Trimming removed 6 bases at V and 0 bases at J, with 12 bases between. The CDR3 sequence: CASRTGGHSGANVLTF. For the CDR3, the DNA is TGTGCCAGTAGAACGGGGGGCCACTCTGGGGCCAACGTCCTGACTTTC.

A word on this clone: The same CDR3 can be traced to other DNA sequences in this sample. The genes are TRBV9 and TRBJ2-3; weak D call: TRBD2 (5 bases). The CDR3 contains 14 residues. Deletions cut 0 bases from V and 3 bases from J, with 8 bases between. The germline gives CDR1 SGDLS, CDR2 YYNGEE. CDR3 in DNA: TGTGCCAGCAGCGTAGATCGGGGAACAGATACGCAGTATTTT. This codes for CASSVDRGTDTQYF.

CDR3 region: CASSPNTGKSNQPQHF. The CDR3 DNA is TGTGCCAGCTCACCAAATACAGGGAAGAGCAATCAGCCCCAGCATTTT. The V call is TRBV18, the J call TRBJ1-5; D might be TRBD1 (6 bases). CDR1 is KGHSH and CDR2 is LQKENI in the germline V gene. The CDR3 has 16 amino acids. V lost 2 bases to trimming and J lost 1 base, with 12 bases between them.

This clone appeared a few times. This chain links TRBV28 with TRBJ1-5, with TRBD1 matching over 9 bases. The CDR3 totals 15 residues. Losses at the gene ends were 6 bases for V and 6 bases for J; bases not matched to a gene: 9. Germline loops: CDR1 MDHEN, CDR2 SYDVKM. CDR3 loop: CASRNAYRGRQPQHF. Here the CDR3 DNA reads TGTGCCAGCAGGAATGCGTACAGGGGGCGTCAGCCCCAGCATTTT.

As concerns this clone: This sample includes further DNA sequences coding for the same CDR3. The rearrangement links TRBV27 to TRBJ1-5; TRBD1 aligns across 7 bases. CDR1 is MNHEY and CDR2 is SMNVEV in the germline V gene (reference sequence). The length of the CDR3 is 13 residues. With V trimmed by 2 bases and J by 6 bases, 1 base remained unmatched. The CDR3 DNA reads as TGTGCCAGCAGTTTAGCAGGGGGTCAGCCCCAGCATTTT. Amino acids: CASSLAGGQPQHF.

The chain carries TRBV6-1 and TRBJ1-4; 10 bases are shared with TRBD1. Germline CDR1 and CDR2: MNHNS and SASEGT. This CDR3 contains 15 residues. Trimming at V came to 6 bases and at J to 8 bases, leaving 9 bases not matched to a gene. The CDR3 DNA reads TGTGCCAGCAGCCTCAGGGGGGACAGGGGCGAAAAACTGTTTTTT. This encodes CASSLRGDRGEKLFF.

The rearrangement joins TRBV5-1 to TRBJ1-3, with TRBD1 matching 9 bases. Trimming cost V 4 bases and J 4 bases; bases outside gene matches: 9. The germline CDR1 and CDR2 sequences are SGHRS and YFSETQ. The CDR3 contains 16 residues. The CDR3 DNA sequence: TGCGCCAGCAGCAAAGACAGACAGGGGGTCGGAAACACCATATATTTT. It encodes CASSKDRQGVGNTIYF.

The rearrangement joins TRBV7-2 to TRBJ2-1; tentatively, D is TRBD2 (7 bases). CDR1 SGHTA and CDR2 FQGNSA come from the germline V gene. The CDR3 has 13 residues. Between the trimmed V and J ends, which lost 5 bases and 6 bases, there was a span of 11 bases. This CDR3 reads CASSARGANEQFF. The CDR3 nucleotides are TGTGCCAGCAGCGCACGGGGGGCCAATGAGCAGTTCTTC.

The chain links TRBV7-6 to TRBJ2-3, with 7 bases fitting TRBD2. Trimming removed 5 bases from V and 2 bases from J; junction bases left unmatched: 7. The CDR3 has 15 amino acids. Germline V gives CDR1 SGHVS, CDR2 FNYEAQ. For the CDR3, the DNA is TGTGCCAGCAGCGGAGCGGGGTCGAACACAGATACGCAGTATTTT. The encoded protein is CASSGAGSNTDTQYF.

In DNA, the CDR3 is TGTGCCAGCACCGGGACAGGGTTTGAAAAACTGTTTTTT. Translation gives CASTGTGFEKLFF. The chain combines TRBV7-8 with TRBJ1-4; 9 bases agree with TRBD1. This CDR3 spans 13 amino acids. Germline V lookup: CDR1 SGHVS, CDR2 FQNEAQ. The V segment lost 7 bases and the J segment 7 bases; nucleotides outside the gene matches: 4. The full variable domain, rest sourced from reference TRBV7-8 and TRBJ1-4, is GAGVSQSPRYKVAKRGQDVALRCDPISGHVSLFWYQQALGQGPEFLTYFQNEAQLDKSGLPSDRFFAERPEGSVSTLKIQRTQQEDSAVYLCASTGTGFEKLFFGSGTQLSVL.

V gene TRBV19 combines with J gene TRBJ1-5; D is perhaps TRBD1 (6 bases). The CDR3 consists of 14 residues. Germline V lookup: CDR1 LNHDA, CDR2 SQIVND (reference sequence). The V gene lost 3 bases and the J gene lost 7 bases, with 13 bases spanning the gap. CDR3 amino acids: CASSIGRGGQPQHF. As DNA, the CDR3 is TGTGCCAGTAGTATTGGGCGAGGGGGACAGCCCCAGCATTTT.